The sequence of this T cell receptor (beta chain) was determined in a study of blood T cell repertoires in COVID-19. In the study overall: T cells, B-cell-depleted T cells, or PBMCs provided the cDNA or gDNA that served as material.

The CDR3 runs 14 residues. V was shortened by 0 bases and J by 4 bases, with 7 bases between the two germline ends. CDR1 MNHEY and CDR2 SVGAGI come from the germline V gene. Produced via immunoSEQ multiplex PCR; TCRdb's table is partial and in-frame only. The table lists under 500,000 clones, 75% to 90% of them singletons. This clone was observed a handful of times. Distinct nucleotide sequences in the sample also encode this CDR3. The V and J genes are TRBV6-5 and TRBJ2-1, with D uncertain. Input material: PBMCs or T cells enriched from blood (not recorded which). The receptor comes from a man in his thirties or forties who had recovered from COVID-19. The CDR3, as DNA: TGTGCCAGCAGTTACTCGCGTGTTTACAATGAGCAGTTCTTC. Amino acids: CASSYSRVYNEQFF.